Presented here are 11 T cell receptor beta chains from one specimen sequenced in a study of blood T cells in healthy people across ages. Next came a second PCR, run for about 7 to 12 cycles, which used a sample-barcoded 5' primer along with a J-beta primer mix. A single record per CDR3 protein comes from TCRdb applying MiXCR to the 5' RACE reads. The sample has fewer than 800,000 distinct CDR3 sequences, roughly 32% seen once. The material sequenced was blood. These receptors all stem from a woman older than 75 in good health.

For this clonotype: At one boundary the junction diverges from the germline segment, which might be a read error. This chain connects TRBV12-3 or TRBV12-4 to TRBJ2-1; D is possibly TRBD1 (5 bases). The CDR3 is made up of 14 amino acids. Here the CDR3 reads CASSLLRPYNEQVF. CDR3 sequence (DNA): TGTGCCAGCAGTCTCCTTCGCCCCTACAATGAACAGGTCTTC.

The chain uses TRBV5-1 and TRBJ1-5; 10 bases map to TRBD1. This CDR3 has 15 residues. Trimming removed 4 bases from V and 5 bases from J; junction bases left unmatched: 6. Germline lookup yields CDR1 SGHRS and CDR2 YFSETQ. The CDR3 DNA reads as TGCGCCAGCAGCCCCGGACAGGGGGGGCATCAGCCCCAGCATTTT. The encoded protein is CASSPGQGGHQPQHF.

This clonotype was counted ten times or more. This chain joins TRBV15 and TRBJ2-7, with TRBD2 identical over 8 bases. V dropped 5 bases and J dropped 4; count of bases not matched to a gene: 13. The CDR3 extends over 16 amino acids. Germline CDR1 LNHNV, CDR2 YYDKDF (reference sequence). The CDR3 spells CATSVDTGLVGYEQYF. CDR3 sequence (DNA): TGTGCCACCAGCGTAGATACGGGACTAGTCGGGTACGAGCAGTACTTC.

On this clonotype: Since a much larger clone is just one base distant, this may be a read error. The chain carries TRBV18 and TRBJ2-5; D possibly matches TRBD1 or TRBD2 (6 bases each). This CDR3 has 17 residues. Between the trimmed V and J ends, which lost 3 bases and 11 bases, there was a span of 28 bases. Looked up from germline, CDR1 is KGHSH and CDR2 is LQKENI. The CDR3 region is CASSPFRRGDVYNEQYF. The CDR3, as DNA: TGTGCCAGCTCACCGTTCAGAAGGGGGGACGTCTACAATGAGCAGTACTTC.

The V gene is TRBV20-1, the J gene TRBJ2-7; TRBD2 matches 12 bases. The CDR3 consists of 17 residues. The V gene's germline CDR1 is DFQATT and CDR2 SNEGSKA (reference sequence). Losses at the gene ends were 1 base for V and 4 bases for J; bases not matched to a gene: 11. The CDR3 reads CSARAPPSGGARYEQYF. DNA of the CDR3: TGCAGTGCTAGAGCCCCTCCTAGCGGGGGGGCCCGGTACGAGCAGTACTTC.

This clonotype was counted ten times or more. This chain joins TRBV4-1 and TRBJ2-7; 9 nucleotides align to TRBD1. V lost 4 bases and J lost 1; bases outside the gene matches: 8. CDR1 and CDR2 (germline): MGHRA, YSYEKL. This CDR3 is built from 16 residues. In nucleotides, the CDR3 is TGCGCCAGCAGCCCGGGACAGGGCCCCGCTTCCTACGAGCAGTACTTC. Translating gives CASSPGQGPASYEQYF.

This clonotype was counted at least ten times. The chain is built from TRBV15 and TRBJ1-5; D is ambiguous. V was shortened by 1 base and J by 7 bases, with 5 bases between the two germline ends. This CDR3 contains 12 residues. CDR1 is LNHNV and CDR2 is YYDKDF in the germline V gene (reference sequence). CDR3 in DNA: TGTGCCACCAGCAGAGTCGACCAGCCCCAGCATTTT. Translation gives CATSRVDQPQHF. The whole variable domain, filled in from reference TRBV15 and TRBJ1-5, reads DAMVIQNPRYQVTQFGKPVTLSCSQTLNHNVMYWYQQKSSQAPKLLFHYYDKDFNNEADTPDNFQSRRPNTSFCFLDIRSPGLGDTAMYLCATSRVDQPQHFGDGTRLSIL.

This clonotype was observed at least ten times. V usage is TRBV5-1 and J usage is TRBJ2-4; 10 nucleotides match TRBD2. CDR1 and CDR2 from the germline V gene are SGHRS and YFSETQ. Trimming took 4 bases from V and 6 from J; bases not matched to a gene: 19. The CDR3 totals 19 residues. The CDR3 sequence is CASSQRDPLAGDGLNIQYF. CDR3 sequence (DNA): TGCGCCAGCAGCCAACGCGACCCCCTAGCGGGGGACGGACTAAACATTCAGTACTTC. The whole variable domain, remainder taken from reference TRBV5-1 and TRBJ2-4, is KAGVTQTPRYLIKTRGQQVTLSCSPISGHRSVSWYQQTPGQGLQFLFEYFSETQRNKGNFPGRFSGRQFSNSRSEMNVSTLELGDSALYLCASSQRDPLAGDGLNIQYFGAGTRLSVL.

The table lists this clonotype with many counts. The chain carries TRBV20-1 and TRBJ2-7; D gene uncertain. The CDR3 spans 9 residues. Germline assignment: CDR1 DFQATT and CDR2 SNEGSKA (reference sequence). V was trimmed by 3 bases and J by 6 bases, leaving 3 bases between them. The chain's CDR3 is CSASLEQYF. CDR3 DNA sequence: TGCAGTGCTAGCCTCGAGCAGTACTTC.

As concerns this clonotype: This clone may be a read error of a much larger clone one base away. The chain links TRBV12-3 or TRBV12-4 to TRBJ2-7; 7 bases align to TRBD2. Trimming at V came to 8 bases and at J to 0 bases, leaving 4 bases not matched to a gene. The CDR3 runs 13 residues. The CDR3 nucleotides read TGTGCCAGCCAGCGGGATGGCTCCTACGAGCAGTACTTC. It is translated as CASQRDGSYEQYF.

This chain connects TRBV29-1 to TRBJ2-3; 14 bases fit TRBD2. The CDR3 loop spans 15 amino acids. Trimming removed 7 bases from V and 4 bases from J; junction bases left unmatched: 7. The germline V gene encodes CDR1 SQVTM and CDR2 ANQGSEA. As DNA, the CDR3 is TGCAGCGGCAGCGGACTAGCGGGAGGATCAGATACGCAGTATTTT. This encodes CSGSGLAGGSDTQYF.